A single T cell receptor (beta chain) is shown here with its context. Its antigen is currently unknown. Samples were assayed with immunoSEQ v3.0 at survey level. Sequencing was performed with immunoSEQ multiplex PCR; in TCRdb, only in-frame clones are kept and a portion is missing. Of roughly 2,500 clones in the sample, around 79% were seen once. This entry belongs to a study of long-term antiretroviral therapy in people with HIV. Findings and caveats of the study: Despite increasing after ART, diversity remained lower than that of transplant donor controls.

Sequenced material: unsorted PBMCs, taken 0.4 years before starting antiretroviral therapy. The source is a woman between 40 and 55 years old with HIV.

DNA for the CDR3: TGTGCCAGCAGCGCACCCGGACAGCAGCAGCATTTT. Protein product: CASSAPGQQQHF. This chain joins TRBV6-1 and TRBJ1-5, with D perhaps matching TRBD1 (6 bases). Trimming cost V 6 bases and J 13 bases, with 16 bases left between them. The CDR3 has 12 residues. Germline CDR1 reads MNHNS; CDR2 reads SASEGT.